This TCR beta chain emerged from a study of T cell changes during pregnancy in multiple sclerosis. V dropped 2 bases and J dropped 4 bases, with 8 bases sitting between them. Germline CDR1 and CDR2: WSHSY and SAAADI. This CDR3 comprises 13 residues. TCRdb keeps only in-frame clones here, not all; method: immunoSEQ multiplex PCR. The sample has about 68,000 clones; about 90% are singletons. The sequence was collected from a female donor in good health, enrolled as a control in a pregnancy study. The gene calls are TRBV10-2 and TRBJ1-1; D is perhaps TRBD1 (6 bases). This specimen consisted of peripheral blood, obtained in the second trimester of pregnancy. CDR3 in amino acids: CASSEVRGTEAFF. The CDR3 DNA reads TGCGCCAGCAGTGAGGTCAGGGGCACTGAAGCTTTCTTT.